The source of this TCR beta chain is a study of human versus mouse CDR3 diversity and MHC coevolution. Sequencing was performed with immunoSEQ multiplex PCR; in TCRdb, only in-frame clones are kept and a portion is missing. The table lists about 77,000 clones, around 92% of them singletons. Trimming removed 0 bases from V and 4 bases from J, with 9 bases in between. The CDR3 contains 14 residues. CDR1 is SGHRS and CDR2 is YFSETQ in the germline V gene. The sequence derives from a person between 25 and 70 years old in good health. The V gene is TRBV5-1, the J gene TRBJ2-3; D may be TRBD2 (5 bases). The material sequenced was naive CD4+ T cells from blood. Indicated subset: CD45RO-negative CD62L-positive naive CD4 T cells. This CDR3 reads CASSLERGADTQYF. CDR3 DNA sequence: TGCGCCAGCAGCTTGGAACGGGGAGCAGATACGCAGTATTTT.